The clone carrying this T cell receptor beta chain showed up just a few times. The source of the sample is a study of blood T cell repertoires in COVID-19. Trimming at V came to 5 bases and at J to 8 bases, leaving 8 bases not matched to a gene. CDR3 size: 13 residues. Germline CDR1 and CDR2: MNHEY and SVGAGI. Generated by immunoSEQ multiplex PCR, the TCRdb table keeps only in-frame clones and is missing some. The sample carries about 180,000 clones, around 87% recorded once. The receptor was isolated from a middle-aged man with active or convalescent COVID-19. This sequence joins TRBV6-5 and TRBJ1-2; 7 bases match TRBD1. The sample consisted of peripheral blood. The CDR3 nucleotides read TGTGCCAGCAGTACAGGGGTGCCGGGGGGCTACACCTTC. Its translation is CASSTGVPGGYTF.